The 2 T cell receptor beta chains below all came from one sample that was sequenced in a study of shared clonotypes between healthy human individuals. Assay: immunoSEQ multiplex PCR; the TCRdb copy retains only in-frame clones and omits some. The sample has about 2.4 million clones, approximately 94% seen once. Sequencing was done on a sample of naive CD4+ T cells from PBMCs. Noted subset: CD45RA+ positively selected. These receptor sequences come from a man aged 18 to 30 in good health. Some clones in this sample may be carry-over from other donors' samples.

This chain uses TRBV21-1 with TRBJ1-5. TRBV21-1 is flagged as a pseudogene. The CDR3 is made up of 17 amino acids. The CDR3 sequence is CASSLRDGRQANQPQHF. CDR3 bases: TGTGCCAGCAGCCTAAGGGACGGCCGTCAAGCCAATCAGCCCCAGCATTTT.

The chain recombines TRBV6-5 with TRBJ2-3; a possible D gene is TRBD1 (5 bases). Trimming pared 5 bases from V and 4 bases from J, leaving 10 bases between. Per the germline V gene, CDR1 is MNHEY and CDR2 is SVGAGI. The CDR3 consists of 13 residues. In nucleotides, the CDR3 is TGTGCCAGCAGTAGCCCAGGGCCAGATACGCAGTATTTT. It yields the protein CASSSPGPDTQYF.